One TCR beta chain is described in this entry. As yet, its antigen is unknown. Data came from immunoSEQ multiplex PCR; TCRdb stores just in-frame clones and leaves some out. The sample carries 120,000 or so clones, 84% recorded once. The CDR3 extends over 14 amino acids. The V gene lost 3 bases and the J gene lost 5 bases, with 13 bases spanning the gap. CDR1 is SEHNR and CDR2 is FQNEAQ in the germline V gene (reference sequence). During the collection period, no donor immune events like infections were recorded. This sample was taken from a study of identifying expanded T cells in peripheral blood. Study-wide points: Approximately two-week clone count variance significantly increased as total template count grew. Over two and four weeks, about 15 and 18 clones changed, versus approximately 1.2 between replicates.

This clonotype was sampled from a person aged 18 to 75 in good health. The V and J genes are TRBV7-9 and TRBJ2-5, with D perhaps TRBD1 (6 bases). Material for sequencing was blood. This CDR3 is CASSFGQGWETQYF. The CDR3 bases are TGTGCCAGCAGCTTTGGCCAGGGGTGGGAGACCCAGTACTTC.